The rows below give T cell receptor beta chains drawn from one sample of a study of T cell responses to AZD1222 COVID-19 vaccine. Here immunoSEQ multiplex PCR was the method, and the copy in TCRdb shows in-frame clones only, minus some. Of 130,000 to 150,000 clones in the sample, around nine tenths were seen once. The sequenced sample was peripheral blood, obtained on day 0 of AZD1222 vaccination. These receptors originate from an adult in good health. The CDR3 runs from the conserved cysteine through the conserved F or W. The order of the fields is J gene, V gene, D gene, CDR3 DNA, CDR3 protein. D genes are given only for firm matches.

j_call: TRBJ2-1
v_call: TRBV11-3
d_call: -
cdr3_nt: TGTGCCAGCAGCTTAGATTTTGGAAGTTACTACAATGAGCAGTTCTTC
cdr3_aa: CASSLDFGSYYNEQFF

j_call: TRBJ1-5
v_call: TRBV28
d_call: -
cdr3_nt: TGTGCCAGTCGAGGGCCTCATCAGCCCCAGCATTTT
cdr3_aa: CASRGPHQPQHF

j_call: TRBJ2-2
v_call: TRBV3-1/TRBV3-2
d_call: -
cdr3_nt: TGTGCCAGCAGCCAAGTCTTGCACACCGGGGAGCTGTTTTTT
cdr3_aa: CASSQVLHTGELFF

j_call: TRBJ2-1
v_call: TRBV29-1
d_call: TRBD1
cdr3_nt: TGCAGCGTTGGCCCCGGACAGGGGAACCCCTACAATGAGCAGTTCTTC
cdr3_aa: CSVGPGQGNPYNEQFF

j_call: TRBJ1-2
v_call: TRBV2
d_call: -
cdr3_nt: TGTGCCAGCAGTGTTAGTTTGGCTAGCTACACCTTC
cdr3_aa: CASSVSLASYTF

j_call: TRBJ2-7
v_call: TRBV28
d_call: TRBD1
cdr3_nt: TGTGCCAGCAGTTCCTCCTTAGGGACAGGCCCCCACGAGCAGTACTTC
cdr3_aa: CASSSSLGTGPHEQYF

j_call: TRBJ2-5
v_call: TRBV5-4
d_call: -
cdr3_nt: TGTGCCAGCAGCTTGGAGGTCTCGCGAAGCCAAGAGACCCAGTACTTC
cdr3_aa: CASSLEVSRSQETQYF

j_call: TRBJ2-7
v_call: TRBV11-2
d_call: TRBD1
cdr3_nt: TGTGCCAGCAGCTTAGTGGGACAGGGGGCCTCGTACGAGCAGTACTTC
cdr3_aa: CASSLVGQGASYEQYF

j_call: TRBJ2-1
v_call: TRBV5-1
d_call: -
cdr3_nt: TGCGCCAGCAGCTTGCCTTTATTCCGGGGGAATGAGCAGTTCTTC
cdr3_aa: CASSLPLFRGNEQFF

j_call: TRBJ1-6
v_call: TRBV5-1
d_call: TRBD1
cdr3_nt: TGCGCCAGCAGCATCGGGACAGGGCCCTCACCCCTCCACTTT
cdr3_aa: CASSIGTGPSPLHF